These 14 T cell receptor beta chains came from one sample sequenced in a study of T cells in Graves' hyperthyroidism and ophthalmopathy. The investigators amplified TCR beta CDR3 regions from RNA transcripts. HTBI primers were the set used in a first-round RT-PCR of the TCR CDR3. TCRdb called the multiplex PCR reads again in MiXCR, with one record for every CDR3 protein. The sample holds 500,000 to 600,000 distinct CDR3 sequences; about 43% are singletons and the top ten take approximately 8.4%. Sequenced input: peripheral blood or thyroid tissue (not recorded which). The receptors originated from a woman aged 18 to 35 with Graves' hyperthyroidism.

This clonotype came up many times. The chain has TRBV5-1 and TRBJ1-6; D is perhaps TRBD1 (6 bases). Per germline, CDR1 SGHRS and CDR2 YFSETQ. The CDR3 is 15 residues long. Trimming cost V 0 bases and J 9 bases, with 13 bases left between them. CDR3 sequence reads: CASSLATTGSSPLHF. The CDR3 DNA follows: TGCGCCAGCAGCTTGGCGACTACAGGGAGTTCACCCCTCCACTTT.

J is TRBJ2-3 and V is TRBV20-1; TRBD2 aligns across 13 bases. Germline lookup yields CDR1 DFQATT and CDR2 SNEGSKA (reference sequence). V dropped 6 bases and J dropped 4; count of bases not matched to a gene: 7. The CDR3 has 15 residues. Here the CDR3 reads CSAGGLAGMSDTQYF. CDR3 bases: TGCAGTGCGGGGGGACTAGCGGGAATGTCAGATACGCAGTATTTT.

V and J are TRBV7-2 and TRBJ2-7, with 9 positions matching TRBD1. V lost 4 bases and J lost 0; bases outside the gene matches: 4. This CDR3 contains 15 residues. The germline V gene has CDR1 SGHTA and CDR2 FQGNSA. The CDR3 sequence: CASSSTGGSSYEQYF. Written as DNA, the CDR3 is TGTGCCAGCAGCTCGACAGGGGGGAGCTCCTACGAGCAGTACTTC. Full variable domain (remainder filled in from reference TRBV7-2 and TRBJ2-7): GAGVSQSPSNKVTEKGKDVELRCDPISGHTALYWYRQSLGQGLEFLIYFQGNSAPDKSGLPSDRFSAERTGGSVSTLTIQRTQQEDSAVYLCASSSTGGSSYEQYFGPGTRLTVT.

This clonotype was recorded at least ten times. The chain uses TRBV7-9 and TRBJ1-2; no clear D. Germline values: CDR1 SEHNR, CDR2 FQNEAQ (reference sequence). V lost 1 base to trimming and J lost 4 bases, with 10 bases between them. The CDR3 contains 14 residues. CDR3 nucleotides: TGTGCCAGCAGCTTAGAGACCCCTTCCTATGGCTACACCTTC. Its translation: CASSLETPSYGYTF.

This clonotype is a singleton in its sample. This chain links TRBV2 with TRBJ1-4, with 9 positions matching TRBD1. J gave up 8 bases and V 3 bases, and 7 bases lay outside the gene matches. Germline lookup yields CDR1 SNHLY and CDR2 FYNNEI. The CDR3 spans 15 residues. CDR3 in DNA: TGTGCCAGCAGTGAGGCATTAGGACAGGGGGAAAAACTGTTTTTT. It codes for CASSEALGQGEKLFF. Combining the CDR3 with reference TRBV2 and TRBJ1-4 gives the whole variable domain EPEVTQTPSHQVTQMGQEVILRCVPISNHLYFYWYRQILGQKVEFLVSFYNNEISEKSEIFDDQFSVERPDGSNFTLKIRSTKLEDSAMYFCASSEALGQGEKLFFGSGTQLSVL.

This clonotype was observed many times. The chain carries TRBV20-1 and TRBJ2-7; 10 nucleotides align to TRBD2. Losses at the gene ends were 2 bases for V and 2 bases for J; bases not matched to a gene: 6. CDR3 size: 15 residues. The germline V gene encodes CDR1 DFQATT and CDR2 SNEGSKA (reference sequence). CDR3 protein: CSARPLAGDPYEQYF. CDR3 in DNA: TGCAGTGCTAGACCCCTAGCGGGAGATCCCTACGAGCAGTACTTC.

This clonotype has ten or more counts. The chain combines TRBV13 with TRBJ1-1; D is undetermined. The length of the CDR3 is 13 residues. The germline V gene has CDR1 PRHDT and CDR2 FYEKMQ (reference sequence). The V end lost 5 bases, the J end lost 5 bases, and 12 bases lay between the germline ends. The CDR3 reads CASSTGWRTEAFF. CDR3 in DNA: TGTGCCAGCAGCACCGGCTGGAGAACTGAAGCTTTCTTT.

This chain joins TRBV7-3 and TRBJ2-5, with 8 bases that match TRBD2. CDR3 length: 14 residues. CDR1 SGHTA and CDR2 FQGTGA come from the germline V gene. The V and J ends lost 3 bases and 4 bases, in that order; junction bases with no gene match: 4. As DNA, the CDR3 is TGTGCCAGCAGCTTGAGTGCGGGAGGAGAGACCCAGTACTTC. Translation gives CASSLSAGGETQYF.

This clonotype has ten or more counts. The chain recombines TRBV24-1 with TRBJ1-2; the match to TRBD1 covers 9 bases. This CDR3 comprises 14 residues. Trimming at V came to 4 bases and at J to 5 bases, leaving 4 bases not matched to a gene. CDR1 and CDR2 (germline): KGHDR, SFDVKD. The CDR3 reads CATSDAGTGYGYTF. CDR3 DNA sequence: TGTGCCACCAGTGACGCCGGGACAGGGTATGGCTACACCTTC.

This clonotype was seen a single time. V gene TRBV28 combines with J gene TRBJ1-1; D is undetermined. Looked up from germline, CDR1 is MDHEN and CDR2 is SYDVKM. The CDR3 spans 11 residues. V lost 10 bases, J lost 1 base, and 7 bases lay in between. DNA of the CDR3: TGTGCCATCGGCCCGAACACTGAAGCTTTCTTT. Translated, it gives CAIGPNTEAFF.

This clonotype was counted at least ten times. This chain joins TRBV4-1 and TRBJ2-7; D is ambiguous. CDR1 MGHRA and CDR2 YSYEKL come from the germline V gene. The ends were cut back, 3 bases at V and 4 bases at J, with 16 bases in the middle. The CDR3 contains 15 residues. The CDR3 bases are TGCGCCAGCAGCCACCTGGTTGTGGGGTTATACGAGCAGTACTTC. This encodes CASSHLVVGLYEQYF.

This clonotype appeared many times. The gene calls are TRBV2 and TRBJ1-5; D gene ambiguous. Trimming shortened V by 8 bases and J by 0 bases, and 8 bases separated the two germline ends. This CDR3 is built from 13 residues. From germline, CDR1 is SNHLY and CDR2 FYNNEI. The CDR3 spells CASGRDSNQPQHF. CDR3 coding DNA: TGTGCCAGCGGAAGAGATAGCAATCAGCCCCAGCATTTT.

In this sample, this clonotype turned up once. A much larger clone sits a single nucleotide away, making a read error possible. The V and J genes are TRBV5-1 and TRBJ1-4, with a tentative D call TRBD1 (5 bases). The CDR3 contains 14 residues. Trimming removed 4 bases from V and 2 bases from J, with 9 bases in between. Germline CDR1 and CDR2: SGHRS and YFSETQ. The CDR3 region has the DNA TGCGCCAGCAGCGAGGACAATACTAATGAAAAACTGTTTTTT. It codes for CASSEDNTNEKLFF.

The chain joins TRBV12-3 or TRBV12-4 to TRBJ2-3; 14 bases map to TRBD2. There are 17 residues in the CDR3. The V segment lost 4 bases and the J segment 1 base; nucleotides outside the gene matches: 4. The CDR3 DNA is TGTGCCAGCAGTTCCGGGACTAGCGGGAGAGGCACAGATACGCAGTATTTT. Encoded protein: CASSSGTSGRGTDTQYF.